The clone carrying this T cell receptor (beta chain) appeared once. The data were taken from a study of blood T cell repertoires in COVID-19. CDR1 is LNHDA and CDR2 is SQIVND in the germline V gene (reference sequence). The CDR3 has 17 amino acids. With 1 base removed from V and 1 base from J, the gap between germline ends came to 14 bases. This table comes from immunoSEQ multiplex PCR, and its TCRdb copy is limited to in-frame clones, with some not included. This sample yields about 100,000 clones, of which roughly 87% are seen a single time; more than 5.5% belongs to the top ten. The chain links TRBV19 to TRBJ2-4; the D gene is possibly TRBD1 (5 bases). The sequencing input was peripheral blood. The TCR originated in a woman aged 60-75 years with acute or convalescent COVID-19. The CDR3 sequence is CASSIANRPVAKNIQYF. The CDR3 bases are TGTGCCAGTAGTATAGCCAACAGGCCTGTGGCCAAAAACATTCAGTACTTC.